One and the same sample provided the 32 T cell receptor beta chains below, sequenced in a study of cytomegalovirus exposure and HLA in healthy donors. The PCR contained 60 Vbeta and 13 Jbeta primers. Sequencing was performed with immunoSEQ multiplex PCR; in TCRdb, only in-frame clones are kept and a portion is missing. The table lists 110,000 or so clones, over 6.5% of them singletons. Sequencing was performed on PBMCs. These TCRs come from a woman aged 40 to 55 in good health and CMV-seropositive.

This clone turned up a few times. CDR3 sequence: CASSLVQDRYEQYF. DNA for the CDR3: TGTGCCAGCAGCTTAGTACAGGACCGGTACGAGCAGTACTTC. V and J are TRBV7-9 and TRBJ2-7; the D gene is possibly TRBD1 (5 bases). The V gene's germline CDR1 is SEHNR and CDR2 FQNEAQ (reference sequence). V was clipped by 1 base and J by 4 bases, with 11 bases between them. The CDR3 runs to 14 residues.

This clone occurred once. The CDR3 DNA is TGTGCCAGCAGTCGACAGGGCAGCCCCTACGAGCAGTACTTC. This gives the protein CASSRQGSPYEQYF. The chain has TRBV2 and TRBJ2-5; 7 bases map to TRBD1. The closer fit of TRBJ2-7 to the DNA end suggests the J call may be wrong. Germline-derived CDR1 and CDR2 are SNHLY and FYNNEI. The CDR3 contains 14 residues.

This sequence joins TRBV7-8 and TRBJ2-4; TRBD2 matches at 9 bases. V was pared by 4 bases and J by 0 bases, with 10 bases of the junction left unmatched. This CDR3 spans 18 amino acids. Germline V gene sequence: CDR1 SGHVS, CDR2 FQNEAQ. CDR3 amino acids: CASSWGSGGALAKNIQYF. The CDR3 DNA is TGTGCCAGCAGCTGGGGTAGCGGGGGTGCCTTAGCCAAAAACATTCAGTACTTC.

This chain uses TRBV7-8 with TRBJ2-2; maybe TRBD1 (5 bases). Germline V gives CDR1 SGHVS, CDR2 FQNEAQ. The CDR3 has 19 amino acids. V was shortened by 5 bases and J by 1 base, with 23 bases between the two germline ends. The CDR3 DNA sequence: TGTGCCAGCAGCAGACCTCTAGGGGTTCTGTTCGGGAACACCGGGGAGCTGTTTTTT. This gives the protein CASSRPLGVLFGNTGELFF.

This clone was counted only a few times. The CDR3 loop reads CASSSDRGSPLHF. In nucleotides, the CDR3 is TGTGCCAGCAGTTCTGACAGGGGTTCACCCCTCCACTTT. This chain uses TRBV28 with TRBJ1-6, with 8 bases that match TRBD1. The germline V gene encodes CDR1 MDHEN and CDR2 SYDVKM. The CDR3 is 13 amino acids. V lost 4 bases and J lost 9; bases outside the gene matches: 2.

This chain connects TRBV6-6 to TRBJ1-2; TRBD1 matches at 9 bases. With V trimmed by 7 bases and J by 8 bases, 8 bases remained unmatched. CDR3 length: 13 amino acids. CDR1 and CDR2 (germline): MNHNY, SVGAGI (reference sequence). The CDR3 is CASTGTGRGGYTF. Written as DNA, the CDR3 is TGTGCCAGCACTGGGACAGGGAGGGGCGGCTACACCTTC.

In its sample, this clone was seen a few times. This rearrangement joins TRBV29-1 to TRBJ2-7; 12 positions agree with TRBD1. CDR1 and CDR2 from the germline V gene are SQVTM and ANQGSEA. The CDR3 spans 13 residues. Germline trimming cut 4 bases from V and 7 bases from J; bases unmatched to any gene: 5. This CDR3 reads CSVAGQGAREQYF. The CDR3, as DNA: TGCAGCGTTGCGGGACAGGGGGCGCGAGAGCAGTACTTC.

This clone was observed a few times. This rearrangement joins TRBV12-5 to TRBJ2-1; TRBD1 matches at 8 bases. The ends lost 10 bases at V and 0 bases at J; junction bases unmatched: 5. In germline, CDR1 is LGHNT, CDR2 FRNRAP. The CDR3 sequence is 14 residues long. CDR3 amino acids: CATGTGISYNEQFF. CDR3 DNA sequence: TGTGCTACCGGGACAGGTATCTCCTACAATGAGCAGTTCTTC.

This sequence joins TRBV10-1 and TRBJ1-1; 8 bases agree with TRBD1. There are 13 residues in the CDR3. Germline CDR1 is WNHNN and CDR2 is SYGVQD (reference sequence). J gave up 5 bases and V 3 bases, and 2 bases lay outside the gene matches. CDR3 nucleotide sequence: TGCGCCAGCAGTGACCAGGGGGCTACTGAAGCTTTCTTT. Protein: CASSDQGATEAFF.

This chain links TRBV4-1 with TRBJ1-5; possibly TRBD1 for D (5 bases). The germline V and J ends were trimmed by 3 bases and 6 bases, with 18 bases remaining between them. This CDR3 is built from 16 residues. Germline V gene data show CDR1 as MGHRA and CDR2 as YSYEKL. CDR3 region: CASSHSQGGWTQPQHF. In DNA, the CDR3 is TGCGCCAGCAGCCACTCCCAGGGCGGTTGGACTCAGCCCCAGCATTTT.

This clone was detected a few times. As DNA, the CDR3 is TGTGCCAGCAGTGAGGAAGCGGCCCTTAAAGAGCAGTTCTTC. Amino acid sequence: CASSEEAALKEQFF. The chain recombines TRBV2 with TRBJ2-1; D perhaps matches TRBD2 (5 bases). This CDR3 spans 14 amino acids. The germline V and J ends were trimmed by 3 bases and 10 bases, with 16 bases remaining between them. The V gene's germline CDR1 is SNHLY and CDR2 FYNNEI.

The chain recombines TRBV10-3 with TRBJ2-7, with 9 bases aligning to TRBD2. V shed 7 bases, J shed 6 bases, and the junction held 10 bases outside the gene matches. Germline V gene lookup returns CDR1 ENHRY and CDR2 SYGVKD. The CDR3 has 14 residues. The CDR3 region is CAIKGVGLAGEQYF. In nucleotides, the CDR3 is TGTGCCATCAAAGGGGTGGGACTAGCAGGCGAGCAGTACTTC.

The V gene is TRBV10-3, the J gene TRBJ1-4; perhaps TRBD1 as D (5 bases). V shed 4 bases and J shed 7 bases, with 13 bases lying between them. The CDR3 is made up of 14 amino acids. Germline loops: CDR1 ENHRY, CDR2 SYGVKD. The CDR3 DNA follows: TGTGCCATCAGTGGGCAGGGCCGGGCTGAAAAACTGTTTTTT. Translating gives CAISGQGRAEKLFF.

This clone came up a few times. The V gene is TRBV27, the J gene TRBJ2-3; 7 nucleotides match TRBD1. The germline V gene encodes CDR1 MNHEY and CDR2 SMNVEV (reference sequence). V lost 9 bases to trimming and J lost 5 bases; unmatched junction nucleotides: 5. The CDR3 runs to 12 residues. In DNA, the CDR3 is TGTGCCAGTGGTTCAGGGGGAGATACGCAGTATTTT. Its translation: CASGSGGDTQYF.

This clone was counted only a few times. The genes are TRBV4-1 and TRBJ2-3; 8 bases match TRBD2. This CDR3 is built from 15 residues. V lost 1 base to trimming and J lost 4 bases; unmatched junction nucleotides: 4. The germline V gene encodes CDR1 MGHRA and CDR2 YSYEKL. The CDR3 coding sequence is TGCGCCAGCAGCCAAGGATGGACTAGCCCAGATACGCAGTATTTT. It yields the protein CASSQGWTSPDTQYF.

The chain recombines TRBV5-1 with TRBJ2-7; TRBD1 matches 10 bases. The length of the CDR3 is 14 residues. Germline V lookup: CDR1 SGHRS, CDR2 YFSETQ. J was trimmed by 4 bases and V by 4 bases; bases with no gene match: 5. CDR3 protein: CASSRADRGYEQYF. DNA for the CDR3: TGCGCCAGCAGCAGGGCGGACAGGGGGTACGAGCAGTACTTC. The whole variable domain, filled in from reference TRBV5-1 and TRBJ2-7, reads KAGVTQTPRYLIKTRGQQVTLSCSPISGHRSVSWYQQTPGQGLQFLFEYFSETQRNKGNFPGRFSGRQFSNSRSEMNVSTLELGDSALYLCASSRADRGYEQYFGPGTRLTVT.

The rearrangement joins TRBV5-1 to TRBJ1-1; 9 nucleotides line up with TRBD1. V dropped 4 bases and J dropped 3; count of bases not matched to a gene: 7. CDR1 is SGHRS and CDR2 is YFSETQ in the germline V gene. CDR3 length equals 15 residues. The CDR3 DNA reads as TGCGCCAGCAGCATTCAACAGGGGGCGGACACTGAAGCTTTCTTT. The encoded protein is CASSIQQGADTEAFF. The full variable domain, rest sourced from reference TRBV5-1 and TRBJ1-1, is KAGVTQTPRYLIKTRGQQVTLSCSPISGHRSVSWYQQTPGQGLQFLFEYFSETQRNKGNFPGRFSGRQFSNSRSEMNVSTLELGDSALYLCASSIQQGADTEAFFGQGTRLTVV.

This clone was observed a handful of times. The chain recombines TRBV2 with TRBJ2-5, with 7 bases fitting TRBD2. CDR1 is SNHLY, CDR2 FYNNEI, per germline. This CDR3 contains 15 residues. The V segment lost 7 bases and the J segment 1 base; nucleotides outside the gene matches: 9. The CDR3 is CASTLLRGTQETQYF. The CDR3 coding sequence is TGTGCCAGCACCCTTTTGCGGGGGACCCAAGAGACCCAGTACTTC.

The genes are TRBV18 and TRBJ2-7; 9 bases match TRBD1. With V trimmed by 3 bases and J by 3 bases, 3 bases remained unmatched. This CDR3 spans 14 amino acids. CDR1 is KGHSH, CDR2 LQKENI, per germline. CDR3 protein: CASSPGQGIYEQYF. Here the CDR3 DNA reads TGTGCCAGCTCACCGGGACAGGGTATCTACGAGCAGTACTTC.

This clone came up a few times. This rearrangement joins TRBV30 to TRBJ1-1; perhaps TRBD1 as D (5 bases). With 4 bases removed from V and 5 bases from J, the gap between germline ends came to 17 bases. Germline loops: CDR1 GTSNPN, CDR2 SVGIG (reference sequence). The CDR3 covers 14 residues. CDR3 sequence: CAWTSRRGITEAFF. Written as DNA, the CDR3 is TGTGCCTGGACGTCCCGACGGGGGATAACTGAAGCTTTCTTT.

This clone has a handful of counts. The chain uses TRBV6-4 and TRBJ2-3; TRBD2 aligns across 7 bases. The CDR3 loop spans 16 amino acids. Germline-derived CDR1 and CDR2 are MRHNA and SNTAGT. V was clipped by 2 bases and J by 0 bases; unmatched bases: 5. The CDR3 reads CASSDGSAGSTDTQYF. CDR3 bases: TGTGCCAGCAGTGACGGTTCAGCGGGGAGCACAGATACGCAGTATTTT.

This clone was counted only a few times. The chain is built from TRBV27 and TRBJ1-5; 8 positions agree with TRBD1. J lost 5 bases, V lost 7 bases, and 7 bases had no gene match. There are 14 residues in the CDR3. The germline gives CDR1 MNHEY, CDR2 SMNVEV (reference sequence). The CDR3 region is CASMVSGGHQPQHF. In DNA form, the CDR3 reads TGTGCCAGCATGGTTTCAGGGGGCCATCAGCCCCAGCATTTT.

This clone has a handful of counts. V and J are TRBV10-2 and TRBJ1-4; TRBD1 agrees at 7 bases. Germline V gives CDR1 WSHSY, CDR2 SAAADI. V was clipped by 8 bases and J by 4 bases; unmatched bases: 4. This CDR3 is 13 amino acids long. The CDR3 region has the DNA TGCGCCAGCCACAGGGGCGATAATGAAAAACTGTTTTTT. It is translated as CASHRGDNEKLFF.

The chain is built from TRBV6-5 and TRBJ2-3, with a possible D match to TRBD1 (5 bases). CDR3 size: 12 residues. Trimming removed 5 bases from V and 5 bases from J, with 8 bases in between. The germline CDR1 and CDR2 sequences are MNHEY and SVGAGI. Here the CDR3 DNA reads TGTGCCAGCAGTAGGGGTGGAGATACGCAGTATTTT. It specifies CASSRGGDTQYF.

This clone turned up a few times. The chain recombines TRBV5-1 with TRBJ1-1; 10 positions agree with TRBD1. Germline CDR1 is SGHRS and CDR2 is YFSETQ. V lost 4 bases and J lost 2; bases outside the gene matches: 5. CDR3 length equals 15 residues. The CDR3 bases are TGCGCCAGCAGCCTATCGACAGGGGGCAACACTGAAGCTTTCTTT. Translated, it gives CASSLSTGGNTEAFF.

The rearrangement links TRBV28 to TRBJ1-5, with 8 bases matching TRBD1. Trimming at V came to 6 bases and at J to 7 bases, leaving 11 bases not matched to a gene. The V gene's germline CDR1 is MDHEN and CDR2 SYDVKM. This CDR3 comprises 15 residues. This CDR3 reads CASRPRGRFGQPQHF. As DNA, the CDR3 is TGTGCCAGCAGGCCCAGGGGGCGGTTCGGACAGCCCCAGCATTTT.

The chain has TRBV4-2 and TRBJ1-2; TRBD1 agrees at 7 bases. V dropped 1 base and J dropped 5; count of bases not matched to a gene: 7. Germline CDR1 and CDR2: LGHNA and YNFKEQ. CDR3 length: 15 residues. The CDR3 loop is CASSQGSGGGYGYTF. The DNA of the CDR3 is TGTGCCAGCAGCCAAGGATCAGGGGGTGGTTATGGCTACACCTTC.

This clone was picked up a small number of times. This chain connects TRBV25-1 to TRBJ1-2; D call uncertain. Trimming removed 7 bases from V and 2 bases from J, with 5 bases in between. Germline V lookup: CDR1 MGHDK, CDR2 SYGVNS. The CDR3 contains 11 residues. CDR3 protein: CASNSNYGYTF. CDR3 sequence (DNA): TGTGCCAGCAACTCCAACTATGGCTACACCTTC.

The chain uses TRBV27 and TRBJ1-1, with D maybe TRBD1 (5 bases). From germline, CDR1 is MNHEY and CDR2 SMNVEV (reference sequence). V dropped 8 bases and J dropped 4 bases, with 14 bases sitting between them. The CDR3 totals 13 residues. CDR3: CASHLGQGTEAFF. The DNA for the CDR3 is TGTGCCAGCCACCTCGGCCAGGGCACTGAAGCTTTCTTT.

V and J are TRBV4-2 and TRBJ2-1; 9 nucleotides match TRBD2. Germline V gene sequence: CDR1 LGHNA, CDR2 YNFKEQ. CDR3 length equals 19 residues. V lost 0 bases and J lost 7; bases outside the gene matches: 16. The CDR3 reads CASSQDDAGGFPARNEQFF. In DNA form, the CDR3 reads TGTGCCAGCAGCCAAGATGATGCGGGGGGGTTCCCGGCTAGGAATGAGCAGTTCTTC.

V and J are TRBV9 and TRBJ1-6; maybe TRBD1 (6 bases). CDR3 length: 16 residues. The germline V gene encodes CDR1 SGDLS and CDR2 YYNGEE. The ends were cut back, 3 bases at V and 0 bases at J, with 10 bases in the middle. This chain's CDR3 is CASSADRSSYNSPLHF. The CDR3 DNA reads TGTGCCAGCAGCGCGGACAGAAGCTCCTATAATTCACCCCTCCACTTT.

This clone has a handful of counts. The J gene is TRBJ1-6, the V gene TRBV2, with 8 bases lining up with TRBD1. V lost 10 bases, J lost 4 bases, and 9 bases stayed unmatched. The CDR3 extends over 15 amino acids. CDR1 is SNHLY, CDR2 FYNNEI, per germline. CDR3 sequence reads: CATTGGTVYNSPLHF. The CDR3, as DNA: TGTGCCACTACAGGGGGGACGGTTTATAATTCACCCCTCCACTTT. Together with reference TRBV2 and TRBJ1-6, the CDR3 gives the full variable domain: EPEVTQTPSHQVTQMGQEVILRCVPISNHLYFYWYRQILGQKVEFLVSFYNNEISEKSEIFDDQFSVERPDGSNFTLKIRSTKLEDSAMYFCATTGGTVYNSPLHFGNGTRLTVT.